One and the same sample provided the 32 T cell receptor beta chains below, sequenced in a study of CD8 T cells in ankylosing spondylitis. Study outcomes and limitations: What appeared characteristic of ankylosing spondylitis blood was a TCR beta motif of 7 or 8 highly homologous variants.

Antigens for these TCRs are unknown. A single record per CDR3 protein comes from TCRdb applying MiXCR to the 5' RACE reads. The sample records about 540,000 distinct CDR3 sequences, about 12% being singletons. The sequencing sample was made of blood, either unsorted or a sorted T cell fraction (not recorded which). These receptors were collected from a male donor with ankylosing spondylitis.

V gene TRBV5-1 combines with J gene TRBJ2-5; the match to TRBD2 covers 9 bases. CDR1 and CDR2 from the germline V gene are SGHRS and YFSETQ. J was trimmed by 4 bases and V by 0 bases; bases with no gene match: 7. The CDR3 is made up of 16 amino acids. CDR3 sequence (DNA): TGCGCCAGCAGCTTGGTAGGCCTAGCGGGAATAGAGACCCAGTACTTC. It yields the protein CASSLVGLAGIETQYF.

This clonotype was observed a few times. This chain joins TRBV6-1 and TRBJ1-1, with D possibly being TRBD1 (6 bases). Trimming stripped 7 bases from V and 3 bases from J, with 15 bases between. The CDR3 runs to 14 residues. CDR1 is MNHNS, CDR2 SASEGT, per germline. The CDR3 reads CASINPWGHTEAFF. The CDR3 DNA is TGTGCCAGCATCAATCCATGGGGGCACACTGAAGCTTTCTTT.

This clonotype was recorded at least ten times. Written as DNA, the CDR3 is TGTGCCAGCAGCTTTTCCAGCGGGAGCTTTAATGAGCAGTTCTTC. This encodes CASSFSSGSFNEQFF. V gene TRBV7-2 combines with J gene TRBJ2-1; 8 positions agree with TRBD2. Germline V gene sequence: CDR1 SGHTA, CDR2 FQGNSA. V dropped 3 bases and J dropped 7; count of bases not matched to a gene: 8. CDR3 length: 15 amino acids. Drawing the rest from reference TRBV7-2 and TRBJ2-1, the complete variable domain is GAGVSQSPSNKVTEKGKDVELRCDPISGHTALYWYRQSLGQGLEFLIYFQGNSAPDKSGLPSDRFSAERTGGSVSTLTIQRTQQEDSAVYLCASSFSSGSFNEQFFGPGTRLTVL.

This clonotype has at least ten counts. The rearrangement links TRBV7-9 to TRBJ1-1, with D uncertain. The CDR3 sequence is 14 residues long. Germline CDR1 and CDR2: SEHNR and FQNEAQ (reference sequence). V was clipped by 5 bases and J by 0 bases, with 10 bases between them. As DNA, the CDR3 is TGTGCCAGCAGCCGATACAACCTGAACACTGAAGCTTTCTTT. Translated: CASSRYNLNTEAFF.

This clonotype was counted only a few times. The V and J genes are TRBV29-1 and TRBJ1-2; the match to TRBD1 covers 8 bases. The CDR3 has 15 residues. Germline loops: CDR1 SQVTM, CDR2 ANQGSEA. After removal of 6 bases from V and 8 bases from J, the junction contained 17 bases not matched to a gene. The CDR3 DNA reads as TGCAGCGTCTCAAACCACAATACAGGGGGTAGCGGCTACACCTTC. It is translated as CSVSNHNTGGSGYTF.

A few counts support this clonotype. CDR3 residues: CATSRELSVEKLFF. CDR3 in DNA: TGTGCCACCAGCAGAGAGTTAAGTGTGGAAAAACTGTTTTTT. The rearrangement uses TRBV15 and TRBJ1-4, with D unresolved. V lost 0 bases and J lost 8, with 10 bases in between. CDR3 length equals 14 residues. The germline gives CDR1 LNHNV, CDR2 YYDKDF (reference sequence).

This clonotype was detected a few times. The V call is TRBV2, the J call TRBJ1-5, with D uncertain. V shed 8 bases and J shed 4 bases, with 12 bases lying between them. This CDR3 is built from 13 residues. Germline V gives CDR1 SNHLY, CDR2 FYNNEI. CDR3 bases: TGTGCCAGCGGAAGGGAGACAAATCAGCCCCAGCATTTT. It encodes CASGRETNQPQHF.

The V gene is TRBV20-1, the J gene TRBJ2-1, with D possibly being TRBD2 (6 bases). The length of the CDR3 is 13 residues. Looked up from germline, CDR1 is DFQATT and CDR2 is SNEGSKA (reference sequence). V lost 5 bases and J lost 3, with 11 bases in between. CDR3 amino acids: CSAGGTYYNEQFF. CDR3 nucleotides: TGCAGTGCTGGGGGGACTTACTACAATGAGCAGTTCTTC.

The table lists this clonotype with a few counts. This chain links TRBV29-1 with TRBJ2-1; 10 bases are shared with TRBD2. The CDR3 loop spans 14 amino acids. With V trimmed by 7 bases and J by 9 bases, 12 bases remained unmatched. Germline-derived CDR1 and CDR2 are SQVTM and ANQGSEA. CDR3 nucleotide sequence: TGCAGCGGGGGGCTAGCGGGAGACTGGGGTGAGCAGTTCTTC. It codes for CSGGLAGDWGEQFF.

V gene TRBV20-1 combines with J gene TRBJ2-7; D perhaps matches TRBD1 (6 bases). Germline loops: CDR1 DFQATT, CDR2 SNEGSKA (reference sequence). CDR3 length: 15 amino acids. V lost 2 bases and J 4 bases, leaving 18 bases between the germline ends. The CDR3 loop reads CSARPLQGRGYEQYF. CDR3 nucleotide sequence: TGCAGTGCTAGACCACTACAGGGTCGAGGGTACGAGCAGTACTTC.

The V gene is TRBV3-1, the J gene TRBJ2-3; 7 bases map to TRBD1. This CDR3 spans 15 amino acids. V lost 4 bases to trimming and J lost 2 bases; unmatched junction nucleotides: 6. CDR1 LGHDT and CDR2 YNNKEL come from the germline V gene (reference sequence). This CDR3 reads CASSLQGQPTDTQYF. The CDR3, as DNA: TGTGCCAGCAGCCTCCAGGGACAGCCCACAGATACGCAGTATTTT.

Ten or more counts support this clonotype. The rearrangement joins TRBV5-1 to TRBJ2-5, with 9 bases fitting TRBD2. Germline assignment: CDR1 SGHRS and CDR2 YFSETQ. V was clipped by 0 bases and J by 2 bases; unmatched bases: 8. The CDR3 loop spans 17 amino acids. The CDR3 protein is CASSLGIAGAGQETQYF. CDR3 nucleotide sequence: TGCGCCAGCAGCTTGGGGATAGCGGGAGCGGGACAAGAGACCCAGTACTTC.

The chain carries TRBV29-1 and TRBJ2-1; D is unresolved. The CDR3 has 13 amino acids. Between the trimmed V and J ends, which lost 3 bases and 4 bases, there was a span of 10 bases. Germline V gives CDR1 SQVTM, CDR2 ANQGSEA. The CDR3 DNA is TGCAGCGTTGAGGTCAGAAATTACAATGAGCAGTTCTTC. As protein: CSVEVRNYNEQFF.

This clonotype was seen a few times. The chain carries TRBV12-3 or TRBV12-4 and TRBJ2-7, with D perhaps TRBD1 (6 bases). The CDR3 is 14 amino acids. Trimming took 10 bases from V and 5 from J, leaving 21 bases between them. The CDR3 coding sequence is TGTGCCACCGGATTAGGGGGAAAGCGCAACGAGCAGTACTTC. Encoded protein: CATGLGGKRNEQYF.

The gene calls are TRBV24-1 and TRBJ2-1; unclear D gene. Per the germline V gene, CDR1 is KGHDR and CDR2 is SFDVKD. The CDR3 loop spans 14 amino acids. V gave up 5 bases and J gave up 1 base, with 8 bases separating them. The DNA of the CDR3 is TGTGCCACCAGTGCCGTAGATTCCTACAATGAGCAGTTCTTC. It is translated as CATSAVDSYNEQFF.

This clonotype has a handful of counts. The gene calls are TRBV7-7 and TRBJ2-2, with 12 bases identical to TRBD1. The V gene end was trimmed by 5 bases and the J gene end by 4 bases; junction bases not matched to a gene: 5. CDR1 is SSHAT and CDR2 is FNYEAQ in the germline V gene (reference sequence). The CDR3 totals 16 residues. The CDR3 coding sequence is TGTGCCAGCAGCGCAGGGACAGGGGGCGGCACCGGGGAGCTGTTTTTT. Translating it yields CASSAGTGGGTGELFF.

The J gene is TRBJ2-3, the V gene TRBV19; either TRBD1 or TRBD2 may fit D (6 bases each). Per the germline V gene, CDR1 is LNHDA and CDR2 is SQIVND (reference sequence). Trimming removed 9 bases from V and 2 bases from J, with 18 bases in between. This CDR3 comprises 15 residues. The CDR3 coding sequence is TGTGCCAGCTCATTCGGAGGGGGAACCACAGATACGCAGTATTTT. It codes for CASSFGGGTTDTQYF.

The J gene is TRBJ1-1, the V gene TRBV20-1; D gene uncertain. The CDR3 contains 11 residues. The germline V gene has CDR1 DFQATT and CDR2 SNEGSKA (reference sequence). The V gene lost 6 bases and the J gene lost 6 bases, with 11 bases spanning the gap. CDR3 sequence reads: CSATSPAEAFF. The CDR3 DNA reads as TGCAGTGCCACTTCCCCGGCTGAAGCTTTCTTT.

This clonotype was counted only a few times. The chain is built from TRBV5-4 and TRBJ2-7, with 10 bases aligning to TRBD2. Germline V gene lookup returns CDR1 SGHNT and CDR2 YYREEE (reference sequence). V lost 0 bases, J lost 3 bases, and 6 bases stayed unmatched. The CDR3 spans 16 residues. The CDR3 DNA reads TGTGCCAGCAGCTTGGGTAGCGGGAGGTCCGGCTACGAGCAGTACTTC. It is translated as CASSLGSGRSGYEQYF.

The CDR3 sequence: CASSSGGSNQPQHF. The DNA of the CDR3 is TGTGCCAGCAGCTCCGGCGGGAGCAATCAGCCCCAGCATTTT. The genes are TRBV7-8 and TRBJ1-5; D not certain. Germline values: CDR1 SGHVS, CDR2 FQNEAQ. V was pared by 4 bases and J by 1 base, with 8 bases between. The CDR3 length is 14 residues.

CDR3 coding DNA: TGTGCCAGCAGTACTAGCGACCACTCCTACAATGAGCAGTTCTTC. Translation gives CASSTSDHSYNEQFF. The V gene is TRBV6-5, the J gene TRBJ2-1, with 7 bases lining up with TRBD2. From germline, CDR1 is MNHEY and CDR2 SVGAGI. With V trimmed by 5 bases and J by 0 bases, 4 bases remained unmatched. The CDR3 length is 15 residues.

Only a few counts were recorded for this clonotype. The chain is built from TRBV6-2 or TRBV6-3 and TRBJ1-2, with D unresolved. Per germline, CDR1 MNHEY and CDR2 SVGEGT. This CDR3 contains 14 residues. V lost 2 bases and J lost 4, with 11 bases in between. The CDR3 DNA reads TGTGCCAGCAGTTACGCGGCGTCTGGCTATGGCTACACCTTC. Amino acid sequence: CASSYAASGYGYTF.

This clonotype was seen a few times. The V gene is TRBV20-1, the J gene TRBJ1-2; D not certain. The CDR3 consists of 13 residues. V lost 4 bases and J lost 4, with 13 bases in between. Looked up from germline, CDR1 is DFQATT and CDR2 is SNEGSKA (reference sequence). CDR3 sequence reads: CSATLRVVYGYTF. In DNA, the CDR3 is TGCAGTGCTACCCTTAGGGTCGTCTATGGCTACACCTTC.

The table lists this clonotype with a few counts. V gene TRBV20-1 combines with J gene TRBJ2-3; 9 nucleotides align to TRBD2. Germline CDR1 DFQATT, CDR2 SNEGSKA (reference sequence). This CDR3 spans 15 amino acids. V was clipped by 4 bases and J by 4 bases; unmatched bases: 9. CDR3 protein: CSATTAGGPADTQYF. The DNA for the CDR3 is TGCAGTGCTACTACGGCGGGAGGGCCGGCAGATACGCAGTATTTT.

This clonotype was recorded a few times. The chain links TRBV7-8 to TRBJ1-2; the D gene is possibly TRBD1 (5 bases). The CDR3 sequence is 14 residues long. Germline V gene lookup returns CDR1 SGHVS and CDR2 FQNEAQ. The V gene lost 4 bases and the J gene lost 4 bases, with 13 bases spanning the gap. The CDR3 is CASSSFVDSYGYTF. In nucleotides, the CDR3 is TGTGCCAGCAGCTCCTTTGTAGACAGCTATGGCTACACCTTC. Full variable domain (rest looked up from reference TRBV7-8 and TRBJ1-2): GAGVSQSPRYKVAKRGQDVALRCDPISGHVSLFWYQQALGQGPEFLTYFQNEAQLDKSGLPSDRFFAERPEGSVSTLKIQRTQQEDSAVYLCASSSFVDSYGYTFGSGTRLTVV.

The table lists this clonotype with many counts. The chain has TRBV2 and TRBJ2-1; TRBD1 aligns across 10 bases. The germline V gene encodes CDR1 SNHLY and CDR2 FYNNEI. This CDR3 comprises 16 residues. J gave up 6 bases and V 5 bases, and 10 bases lay outside the gene matches. CDR3: CASSPRGQGIINEQFF. The CDR3 DNA sequence: TGTGCCAGCAGTCCCCGGGGACAGGGGATAATCAATGAGCAGTTCTTC.

This clonotype showed up just a few times. The CDR3 bases are TGTGCCAGCAGCCCCCGGGAAGGACGGAAGACATTGAACACCGGGGAGCTGTTTTTT. Its protein product is CASSPREGRKTLNTGELFF. The chain joins TRBV21-1 to TRBJ2-2; the table's TRBD1 call for D was not verified on the DNA. TRBV21-1 is termed a pseudogene. The CDR3 contains 19 residues.

This clonotype was seen only a few times. CDR3 DNA sequence: TGTGCCAGCAGCCAGGTACAGGGAATAGCCCAATACAATGAGCAGTTCTTC. Protein sequence: CASSQVQGIAQYNEQFF. The chain has TRBV4-2 and TRBJ2-1, with TRBD1 as a possible D gene (6 bases). Germline assignment: CDR1 LGHNA and CDR2 YNFKEQ. The CDR3 consists of 17 residues. The ends were cut back, 3 bases at V and 4 bases at J, with 19 bases in the middle.

This clonotype appeared many times. CDR3 DNA sequence: TGCGCCAGCAGCTTGGACCTTTGGGCTGAAGCTTTCTTT. Its protein product is CASSLDLWAEAFF. This sequence joins TRBV5-1 and TRBJ1-1; no clear D gene. The ends were cut back, 0 bases at V and 6 bases at J, with 9 bases in the middle. The germline gives CDR1 SGHRS, CDR2 YFSETQ. CDR3 length: 13 residues.

The V gene is TRBV20-1, the J gene TRBJ2-1; the D call may be TRBD1 or TRBD2 (5 bases each). The CDR3 spans 15 residues. V was shortened by 5 bases and J by 4 bases, with 18 bases between the two germline ends. From germline, CDR1 is DFQATT and CDR2 SNEGSKA (reference sequence). Here the CDR3 reads CSASSGARFYNEQFF. CDR3 DNA sequence: TGCAGTGCTTCTTCCGGGGCGAGATTTTACAATGAGCAGTTCTTC.

This clonotype occurred a few times. The chain carries TRBV7-2 and TRBJ2-1, with D possibly being TRBD2 (6 bases). The V end was cut by 4 bases, the J end by 0 bases, with 16 bases between. CDR3 length: 17 amino acids. Germline V gene data show CDR1 as SGHTA and CDR2 as FQGNSA. CDR3 sequence reads: CASSYWMGGNSYNEQFF. The CDR3 nucleotides read TGTGCCAGCAGCTATTGGATGGGAGGCAACTCCTACAATGAGCAGTTCTTC.

This clonotype has a handful of counts. The chain's CDR3 is CASSLLAGGEQFF. The CDR3 nucleotides read TGTGCCAGCAGTTTACTAGCGGGTGGGGAGCAGTTCTTC. The chain joins TRBV27 to TRBJ2-1; TRBD2 agrees at 8 bases. The CDR3 is made up of 13 amino acids. Germline CDR1 and CDR2: MNHEY and SMNVEV (reference sequence). Unmatched junction bases numbered 4, after V lost 2 bases and J lost 10 bases.